Listed below are T cell receptor beta chains from one sample, sequenced in a study of blood T cell repertoires in COVID-19. Here immunoSEQ multiplex PCR was the method, and the copy in TCRdb shows in-frame clones only, minus some. The repertoire holds around 160,000 clones, with approximately 80% as singletons. Sequenced material: peripheral blood. The receptors were gathered from a man aged 60 to 69 with active or convalescent COVID-19. CDR3s include the opening cysteine and the closing phenylalanine or tryptophan. The D gene is left open where the match is weak. Size tells how often a clone was seen (once, few, many) or the class of an expanded clone, and some rows leave it out.

V gene	D gene	clone size	J gene	CDR3 DNA	CDR3 protein
TRBV5-1	TRBD1	.	TRBJ2-3	TGCGCCAGCAGCCTAGGGGGCTCCACAGATACGCAGTATTTT	CASSLGGSTDTQYF
TRBV3-1/TRBV3-2	TRBD1	.	TRBJ1-6	TGTGCCAGCAGCCAAGCGAGACAGGGTGTGGGATCACCCCTCCACTTT	CASSQARQGVGSPLHF
TRBV7-6	TRBD2	.	TRBJ2-1	TGTGCCAGCAGCTCCCCGGGACTAGCGCACAATGAGCAGTTCTTC	CASSSPGLAHNEQFF
TRBV5-1	.	.	TRBJ1-4	TGCGCCAGCAGTGGGGCCCTAGGTAATGAAAAACTGTTTTTT	CASSGALGNEKLFF
TRBV3-1/TRBV3-2	TRBD1	.	TRBJ1-1	TGTGCCAGCAGCCTCCAGGCAGGGGGCCACACTGAAGCTTTCTTT	CASSLQAGGHTEAFF
TRBV14	TRBD2	.	TRBJ2-1	TGTGCCAGCAGCCAATCTAGCGGGAGGGCCGAGTTCTTC	CASSQSSGRAEFF
TRBV24-1	.	.	TRBJ2-2	TGTGCCACCAGTGATTTGACTAGAACCGGGGAGCTGTTTTTT	CATSDLTRTGELFF
TRBV4-3	.	.	TRBJ1-5	TGCGCCAGCAGCGTGGGTTGGGCCGGGCCCCAGCATTTT	CASSVGWAGPQHF
TRBV19	TRBD2	.	TRBJ2-1	TGTGCCAGTAGCCAGAAAGCGGGACCAAACAATGAGCAGTTCTTC	CASSQKAGPNNEQFF
TRBV6-5	.	.	TRBJ2-7	TGTGCCAGCAGTTACCCAGGGGCCGAGCAGTACTTC	CASSYPGAEQYF
TRBV28	.	once	TRBJ1-5	TGTGCCAGCAGTTTAATCCTCCTTAGCAATCAGCCCCAGCATTTT	CASSLILLSNQPQHF
TRBV15	.	.	TRBJ2-3	TGTGCCACCAGCAGTGGCTTTTACAGCACAGATACGCAGTATTTT	CATSSGFYSTDTQYF
TRBV28	.	.	TRBJ2-2	TGTGCCAGCAGTTTACAACAGGGTTTTGGAACCGGGGAGCTGTTTTTT	CASSLQQGFGTGELFF
TRBV6-5	.	few	TRBJ1-1	TGTGCCAGCAGAGGTTACAGGGCGACTGAAGCTTTCTTT	CASRGYRATEAFF
TRBV3-1/TRBV3-2	.	.	TRBJ2-2	TGTGCCAGCTTCCCCAGCAGGAGGACCGGGGAGCTGTTTTTT	CASFPSRRTGELFF
TRBV27	.	few	TRBJ2-1	TGTGCCAGCAGGAAAGGGGGAAATGAGCAGTTCTTC	CASRKGGNEQFF
TRBV27	TRBD1	few	TRBJ1-4	TGTGCCAGCAGTCCCACAACAGGGGGAGCTAATGAAAAACTGTTTTTT	CASSPTTGGANEKLFF
TRBV7-3	TRBD1	.	TRBJ1-1	TGTGCCAGCAGCTCCGGGACAGGAATGAACACTGAAGCTTTCTTT	CASSSGTGMNTEAFF
TRBV11-2	TRBD1	.	TRBJ1-4	TGTGCCAGCACCCTTGGCGGGACAGTTAATGAAAAACTGTTTTTT	CASTLGGTVNEKLFF
TRBV10-3	TRBD1	few	TRBJ2-7	TGTGCCATCACGGGGACAGGGGACTCCTACGAGCAGTACTTC	CAITGTGDSYEQYF
TRBV19	TRBD1	.	TRBJ2-5	TGTGCCAGTAGTAACAGGGGGCTAAAGACCCAGTACTTC	CASSNRGLKTQYF
TRBV3-1/TRBV3-2	TRBD2	.	TRBJ2-1	TGTGCCAGCAGCCACCCGACTAGCGGGAGGGCCAATGAGCAGTTCTTC	CASSHPTSGRANEQFF
TRBV30	TRBD2	.	TRBJ2-7	TGTGCCTGGAGTCTATCGCCGACTAGCGGGAGCACGTACGAGCAGTACTTC	CAWSLSPTSGSTYEQYF
TRBV7-9	.	.	TRBJ2-2	TGTGCCAGCAGCTTAGCGCGTTACGCCGCGAACACCGGGGAGCTGTTTTTT	CASSLARYAANTGELFF
TRBV27	.	.	TRBJ1-5	TGTGCCAGCAGTTCCAAACAGGATCAGCCCCAGCATTTT	CASSSKQDQPQHF